This T cell receptor beta chain was sequenced during a study of T cells in Graves' hyperthyroidism and ophthalmopathy. Authors of the study amplified TCR beta CDR3 regions from RNA transcripts. The HTBI set primed first-round TCR CDR3 RT-PCR. TCRdb independently ran MiXCR on the multiplex PCR reads; one entry per CDR3 protein. Of around 300,000 distinct CDR3 sequences listed, around 20% were seen once; the top ten hold approximately 35%. The table lists this clonotype with many counts. CDR3 length: 15 residues. Germline V gives CDR1 KGHSH, CDR2 LQKENI. Trimming removed 3 bases from V and 7 bases from J; junction bases left unmatched: 9.

Sequences were obtained from blood. This rearrangement joins TRBV18 to TRBJ2-4, with TRBD2 identical over 7 bases. This sequence originates from a middle-aged man with Graves' ophthalmopathy. In DNA, the CDR3 is TGTGCCAGCTCACCCCTGACTAGCCGGGAGAACATTCAGTACTTC. Protein product: CASSPLTSRENIQYF. Drawing the rest from reference TRBV18 and TRBJ2-4, the complete variable domain is NAGVMQNPRHLVRRRGQEARLRCSPMKGHSHVYWYRQLPEEGLKFMVYLQKENIIDESGMPKERFSAEFPKEGPSILRIQQVVRGDSAAYFCASSPLTSRENIQYFGAGTRLSVL.